These T cell receptor beta chains were read from a single sample in a study of T cells after yellow fever vaccination. TCRdb reprocessed the 5' RACE reads via MiXCR and lists one record per CDR3 protein. The sample shows a few hundred thousand distinct CDR3 sequences, approximately 3.6% of them seen only once. Sequencing used PBMCs, obtained 15 days after the yellow fever booster vaccination. These receptors originate from a young man who received the YFV17D yellow fever vaccine. Each CDR3 is given with its conserved first and last residue.

j_gene	v_gene	CDR3aa
TRBJ2-5	TRBV7-7	CASSARGKQETQYF
TRBJ2-7	TRBV5-6	CASSLRWTSYEQYF
TRBJ2-7	TRBV6-6	CASSFDRGPYEQYF
TRBJ1-6	TRBV5-1	CASSSRPQGANSPLHF
TRBJ2-5	TRBV5-1	CASSSGGTGEETQYF
TRBJ2-2	TRBV5-4	CASSLPGVANTGELFF
TRBJ1-4	TRBV12-3/TRBV12-4	CASSQTGLNEKLFF
TRBJ1-5	TRBV28	CASSLYGTASNQPQHF
TRBJ2-3	TRBV27	CASSPAGPRFTDTQYF
TRBJ2-7	TRBV5-1	CASSSGPSGGRYEQYF
TRBJ2-5	TRBV5-6	CASSALSGGAQETQYF